These T cell receptor beta chains were read from a single sample in a study of PD-L1 blockade in urothelial cancer. The assay was immunoSEQ multiplex PCR, and TCRdb's table has in-frame clones only and misses some. The repertoire has some 54,000 clones, approximately 87% of them found once; the top ten carry 5.5% to 7%. The sample here was PBMCs, taken around atezolizumab (anti-PD-L1) treatment. The receptors stem from a man between 35 and 55 years old with urothelial cancer. Both conserved end residues are part of each CDR3.

j_call v_call cdr3_aa
TRBJ2-7 TRBV6-1 CASSEALGEYEQYF
TRBJ2-1 TRBV9 CASSADRGQEQFF
TRBJ2-1 TRBV29-1 CSALRDLNNEQFF
TRBJ1-2 TRBV15 CATSDRDRGLRRSGYTF
TRBJ2-3 TRBV11-2 CASSSWTSAQYF
TRBJ1-5 TRBV5-8 CASSLALAGDQPQHF
TRBJ2-2 TRBV5-6 CASSRTAGELFF
TRBJ2-5 TRBV19 CASSIDHLRAETQYF
TRBJ2-7 TRBV5-1 CASSLELDTWEQYF
TRBJ1-2 TRBV6-1 CASSQGSGYTF
TRBJ2-7 TRBV10-3 CAISKGRDYEQYF
TRBJ2-7 TRBV7-9 CASSLGGLYEQYF
TRBJ1-3 TRBV5-4 CASSRLQGGGPSGNTIYF
TRBJ2-7 TRBV7-3 CASSLDLRYEQYF
TRBJ1-5 TRBV5-6 CASSLPGGNQPQHF
TRBJ1-1 TRBV9 CASSRTLEATEAFF
TRBJ1-1 TRBV10-3 CAITSRGSNTEAFF
TRBJ2-1 TRBV14 CASSPLGAAAYNEQFF
TRBJ2-7 TRBV6-5 CASSKGQGQYEQYF
TRBJ2-3 TRBV30 CAWSRQGNTQYF
TRBJ1-2 TRBV9 CASSGAGQGIDGYTF
TRBJ1-1 TRBV2 CASSERGGTAEAFF
TRBJ1-4 TRBV28 CASSLTGKAEKLFF
TRBJ1-1 TRBV28 CASSTYRGPNTEAFF
TRBJ1-1 TRBV5-6 CASSFGTPEAFF
TRBJ2-7 TRBV7-2 CASSRMGTSGTRSYEQYF
TRBJ1-1 TRBV28 CASRPDLRGNTEAFF
TRBJ2-7 TRBV28 CASSLAGGAEQYF
TRBJ1-5 TRBV19 CASSIGDSRNQPQHF
TRBJ1-2 TRBV7-9 CASSFGGRDGYTF
TRBJ1-2 TRBV29-1 CSVESGRFSYTF
TRBJ2-3 TRBV27 CASSALPRIGQGATDTQYF
TRBJ2-1 TRBV2 CASSSPTSGSFSTLFF
TRBJ1-4 TRBV6-1 CAGQGAVREKLFF
TRBJ2-7 TRBV10-3 CAISVGGEVYEQYF
TRBJ2-2 TRBV11-2 CASSFRASGHGELFF
TRBJ2-7 TRBV19 CASSPWTGSYEQYF
TRBJ2-3 TRBV5-4 CASSLDLRGLAGGPDTQYF
TRBJ1-2 TRBV5-1 CASSFGRVDYGYTF
TRBJ2-5 TRBV7-9 CASSPATKTQYF
TRBJ2-2 TRBV6-5 CASSYRTFSAGELFF
TRBJ2-3 TRBV2 CASSETRTADTQYF
TRBJ2-1 TRBV9 CASSPKAGADNEQFF